This is a list of T cell receptor beta chains from one sample in a study of shared T cell receptors in the human thymus. The table came from immunoSEQ multiplex PCR; TCRdb's copy has only in-frame clones and leaves some out. Among some 760,000 clones listed, approximately 83% were seen once. These data also featured in a second study, about human thymus T cells.

Sequences were obtained from thymocytes. All receptors come from a girl less than two years old with a congenital heart defect. CDR3s include the opening cysteine and the closing phenylalanine or tryptophan. The D gene is left open where the match is weak. Not every row has a clone size; where given, it reads once, few, many or a size class.

j_call v_call d_call clone_size cdr3_nt cdr3_aa
TRBJ2-7 TRBV10-3 - - TGTGCCATCCGTATAACCACAGCACCCTACGAGCAGTACTTC CAIRITTAPYEQYF
TRBJ1-2 TRBV12-5 - few TGTGCTAGTGGTTTGGCCCATCACAAGGACAGAACCTATGGCTACACCTTC CASGLAHHKDRTYGYTF
TRBJ2-7 TRBV13 TRBD2 - TGTGCCAGCAGCTTAGAACGGGGGGTTTCCTACGAGCAGTACTTC CASSLERGVSYEQYF
TRBJ1-2 TRBV4-3 - few TGCGCCAGCAGCCCCTTGATCAGACAGTGCGGCTACACCTTC CASSPLIRQCGYTF
TRBJ2-7 TRBV5-1 TRBD2 - TGCGCCAGCAGCTTGGCCGGGAGGGGGAGTCCGGGCTACGAGCAGTACTTC CASSLAGRGSPGYEQYF
TRBJ2-5 TRBV11-2 - once TGTGCCAGCAGCTCCCGGGATACCCGCCCGTGGTTTAAGGCCCAGTACTTC CASSSRDTRPWFKAQYF
TRBJ1-2 TRBV6-1 TRBD1 - TGTGCCAGCACTCCGAGGGGAAGTAGACAGGGTAGGACCTTC CASTPRGSRQGRTF
TRBJ1-2 TRBV2 - - TGTGCCAGCAGCCGAAACAGGTATATCTATGGCTACACCTTC CASSRNRYIYGYTF
TRBJ1-2 TRBV29-1 TRBD1 - TGCAGCGTTGAAGTCAGGGGGAAGGATGGCTACACCTTC CSVEVRGKDGYTF
TRBJ2-4 TRBV4-1 - - TGCGCCAGCAGCCGGACTGCTGAACTAGCTTTAGTAGGAAACATTCAGTACTTC CASSRTAELALVGNIQYF
TRBJ2-1 TRBV6-5 TRBD1 - TGTGCCAGCAGTTACGGGGGACAGGGCTACAATGAGCAGTTCTTC CASSYGGQGYNEQFF
TRBJ1-1 TRBV6-1 TRBD1 once TGTGCCAGCCCGGGACAGGGGAACACTGAAGCTTTCTTT CASPGQGNTEAFF
TRBJ1-3 TRBV9 - - TGTGCCAGCAGCGTAGAGATAAATGACAGACGCCGTCGAAACACCATATATTTT CASSVEINDRRRRNTIYF
TRBJ2-1 TRBV5-1 - few TGCGCCAGCAGCTTACAGGAGTTTAACTCTTGGGGCTACAATGAGCAGTTCTTC CASSLQEFNSWGYNEQFF
TRBJ2-7 TRBV18 - - TGTGCCAGCTCACCGGGCAAATGGTGGGGCGTCTACGAGCAGTACTTC CASSPGKWWGVYEQYF
TRBJ2-7 TRBV9 TRBD1 - TGTGCCAGCAGCGTAGGCCAGGGGGCACCCGAGCAGTACTTC CASSVGQGAPEQYF
TRBJ2-1 TRBV7-9 - - TGTGCCAGCAGCTCGCGGGCGGGGCAATACAATGAGCAGTTCTTC CASSSRAGQYNEQFF
TRBJ2-1 TRBV11-2 - - TGTGCCAGCAGCCCCCAACTGGACTACCGCTACAATGAGCAGTTCTTC CASSPQLDYRYNEQFF
TRBJ1-1 TRBV4-1 TRBD1 - TGCGCCAGCAGCCCCCACCGGGACAGGGGGCCCATTCCAATACATCCTGAAGCTTTCTTT CASSPHRDRGPIPIHPEAFF
TRBJ2-2 TRBV10-1 - - TGCGCCAGCATATGGCAGGGGTTCACCGGGGAGCTGTTTTTT CASIWQGFTGELFF
TRBJ1-2 TRBV7-9 - - TGTGCCAGCAGCTCTACCCGCGACGGGGGGCCTAACTATGGCTACACCTTC CASSSTRDGGPNYGYTF
TRBJ2-2 TRBV15 TRBD1 - TGTGCCACCAGCAGAGGAGGGGGCAACACCGGGGAGCTGTTTTTT CATSRGGGNTGELFF